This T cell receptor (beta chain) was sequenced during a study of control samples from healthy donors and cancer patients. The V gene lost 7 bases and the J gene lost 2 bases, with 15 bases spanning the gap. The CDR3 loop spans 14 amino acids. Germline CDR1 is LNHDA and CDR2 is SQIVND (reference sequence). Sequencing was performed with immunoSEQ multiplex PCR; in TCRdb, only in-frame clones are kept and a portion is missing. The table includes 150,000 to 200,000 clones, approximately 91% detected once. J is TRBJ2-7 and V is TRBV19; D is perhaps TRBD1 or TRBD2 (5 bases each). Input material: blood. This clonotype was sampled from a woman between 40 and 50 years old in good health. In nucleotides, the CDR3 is TGTGCCAGTACCCCAACGGGACCCCCCTACGAGCAGTACTTC. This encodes CASTPTGPPYEQYF.